This entry is about one T cell receptor beta chain. Source study methods: Amplification from reference gene primers served as the basis for estimated nucleated cell counts. Only in-frame clones appear in the TCRdb table, and some are missing; sequencing was by immunoSEQ multiplex PCR. Clone size and the V and J calls come from that table; the DNA yielded D and trimming. Among some 100,000 clones listed, more than 85% were seen once. This entry is derived from a study of blood T cell repertoires in COVID-19. Overall study: Acute and convalescent COVID-19 specimens originated in the United States, Italy and Spain. T cells, B-cell-depleted T cells, or PBMCs supplied cDNA or gDNA.

The length of the CDR3 is 16 residues. Losses at the gene ends were 4 bases for V and 6 bases for J; bases not matched to a gene: 13. Germline CDR1 is KGHSH and CDR2 is LQKENI. The specimen sequenced was peripheral blood. The receptor's source is a man aged 55 to 70 with acute or convalescent COVID-19. The chain joins TRBV18 to TRBJ1-1; 8 bases are shared with TRBD1. CDR3 protein: CASSRGTGGFNAEAFF. As DNA, the CDR3 is TGTGCCAGCTCACGGGGCACAGGGGGATTCAACGCTGAAGCTTTCTTT.